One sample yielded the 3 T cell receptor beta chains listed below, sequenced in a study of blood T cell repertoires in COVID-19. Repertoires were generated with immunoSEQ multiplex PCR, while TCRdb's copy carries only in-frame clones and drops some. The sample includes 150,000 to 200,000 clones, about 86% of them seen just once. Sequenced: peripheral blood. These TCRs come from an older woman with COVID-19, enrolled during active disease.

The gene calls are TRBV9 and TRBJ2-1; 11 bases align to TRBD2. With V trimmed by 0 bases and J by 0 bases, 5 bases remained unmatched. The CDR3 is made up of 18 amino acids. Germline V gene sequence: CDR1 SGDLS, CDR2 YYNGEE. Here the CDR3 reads CASSVGPSGRFSYNEQFF. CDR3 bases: TGTGCCAGCAGCGTAGGTCCTAGCGGGAGGTTCTCCTACAATGAGCAGTTCTTC. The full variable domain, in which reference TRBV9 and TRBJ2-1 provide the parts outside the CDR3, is DSGVTQTPKHLITATGQRVTLRCSPRSGDLSVYWYQQSLDQGLQFLIQYYNGEERAKGNILERFSAQQFPDLHSELNLSSLELGDSALYFCASSVGPSGRFSYNEQFFGPGTRLTVL.

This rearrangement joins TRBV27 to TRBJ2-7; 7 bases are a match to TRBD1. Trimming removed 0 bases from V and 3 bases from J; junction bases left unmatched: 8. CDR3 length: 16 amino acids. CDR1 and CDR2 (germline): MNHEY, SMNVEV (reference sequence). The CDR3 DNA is TGTGCCAGCAGTTTATCCACCGACAGGGCCGGCTACGAGCAGTACTTC. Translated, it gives CASSLSTDRAGYEQYF.

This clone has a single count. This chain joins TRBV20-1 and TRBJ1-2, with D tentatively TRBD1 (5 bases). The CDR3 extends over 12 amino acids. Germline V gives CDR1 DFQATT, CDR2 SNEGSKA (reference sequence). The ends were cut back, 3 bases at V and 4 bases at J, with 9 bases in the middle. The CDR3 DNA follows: TGCAGTGCTAGTCGTCAGGGCTATGGCTACACCTTC. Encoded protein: CSASRQGYGYTF.